This TCR beta chain was retrieved from a study of blood T cell repertoires in COVID-19. Exposed study participants had met a COVID-19 case within 2 weeks before entry. V was shortened by 8 bases and J by 10 bases, with 14 bases between the two germline ends. CDR3 length: 11 amino acids. In germline, CDR1 is SNHLY, CDR2 FYNNEI. Original data processing: By means of reference gene primer amplification, nucleated cell counts were estimated. Method: immunoSEQ multiplex PCR; TCRdb's copy keeps in-frame clones and lacks some. The DNA was the basis for D and trimming; V, J and clone size are from that table. The data contain 250,000 to 350,000 clones, approximately 89% of them seen just once; the ten biggest clones take up 2.5% to 3.5%.

Source material: PBMCs or T cells enriched from blood (not recorded which). This chain connects TRBV2 to TRBJ1-1; D is ambiguous. The receptor comes from a woman in her 50s who had been exposed to COVID-19. CDR3 in DNA: TGTGCCAGCGATGAGGGTCGTAGAGCTTTCTTT. It yields the protein CASDEGRRAFF.